The subject of this entry is one T cell receptor (beta chain). Its specificity is not known. The data stem from a study of OX40 agonist ivuxolimab in advanced cancers. About the study: Dose-escalation cases comprised hepatocellular carcinoma, melanoma, renal cell or head and neck cancer. Study conclusions and caveats: Antigen targets of the expanded peripheral T cells went undetermined. There were also nonresponders showing low normalized T-cell clonal expansion. Researchers report that CD8+ T cells had, on average, more expanded clones than CD4+.

The protocol was immunoSEQ multiplex PCR, while the TCRdb copy is restricted to in-frame clones and leaves out a portion. The sample records about 65,000 clones, over 75% being singletons. Looked up from germline, CDR1 is SGHTA and CDR2 is FQGTGA. The CDR3 is 13 amino acids. Trimming stripped 3 bases from V and 3 bases from J, with 9 bases between. Material: CD4+ or CD8+ T cells sorted from blood, obtained in a trial of the OX40 agonist ivuxolimab. The TCR was taken from an adult with an advanced solid tumor such as melanoma, head and neck, liver or kidney cancer. This chain joins TRBV7-3 and TRBJ2-7; the D is unclear. This CDR3 is CASSLGLGYEQYF. For the CDR3, the DNA is TGTGCCAGCAGCTTGGGCTTAGGCTACGAGCAGTACTTC.